The TCR beta chain under discussion was sequenced for a study of T cell changes during pregnancy in multiple sclerosis. CDR3 size: 14 residues. The ends were cut back, 0 bases at V and 2 bases at J, with 7 bases in the middle. Germline V gene lookup returns CDR1 SGHRS and CDR2 YFSETQ. Assay used: immunoSEQ multiplex PCR; TCRdb lists only in-frame clones, some missing. The table includes roughly 40,000 clones, 75% to 95% detected once. V and J are TRBV5-1 and TRBJ2-3; a possible D gene is TRBD2 (5 bases). The sequence was collected from a female donor in good health, enrolled as a control in a pregnancy study. The sample in question was CD4+ T cells from peripheral blood mononuclear cells, obtained after pregnancy. The CDR3 protein is CASSLEAVTDTQYF. In nucleotides, the CDR3 is TGCGCCAGCAGCTTGGAAGCGGTCACAGATACGCAGTATTTT.